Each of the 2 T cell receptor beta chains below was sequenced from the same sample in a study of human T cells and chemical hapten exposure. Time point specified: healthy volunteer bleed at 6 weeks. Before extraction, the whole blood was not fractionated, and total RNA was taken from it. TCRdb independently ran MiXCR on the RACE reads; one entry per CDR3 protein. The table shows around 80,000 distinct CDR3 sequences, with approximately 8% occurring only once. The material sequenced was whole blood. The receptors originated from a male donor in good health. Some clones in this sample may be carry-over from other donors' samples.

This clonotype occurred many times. The CDR3 bases are TGTGCTAGTGGTTTCGGACGGCTCGCAGATACGCAGTATTTT. This translates into CASGFGRLADTQYF. The chain recombines TRBV12-5 with TRBJ2-3, with no clear D. Trimming cost V 3 bases and J 4 bases, with 11 bases left between them. Germline CDR1 LGHNT, CDR2 FRNRAP. CDR3 length: 14 residues.

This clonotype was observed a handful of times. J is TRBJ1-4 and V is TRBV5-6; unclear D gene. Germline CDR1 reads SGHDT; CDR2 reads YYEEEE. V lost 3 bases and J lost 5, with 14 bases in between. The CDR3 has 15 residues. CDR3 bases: TGTGCCAGCAGCTCCCCTCCCCGGAGGAATGAAAAACTGTTTTTT. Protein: CASSSPPRRNEKLFF.